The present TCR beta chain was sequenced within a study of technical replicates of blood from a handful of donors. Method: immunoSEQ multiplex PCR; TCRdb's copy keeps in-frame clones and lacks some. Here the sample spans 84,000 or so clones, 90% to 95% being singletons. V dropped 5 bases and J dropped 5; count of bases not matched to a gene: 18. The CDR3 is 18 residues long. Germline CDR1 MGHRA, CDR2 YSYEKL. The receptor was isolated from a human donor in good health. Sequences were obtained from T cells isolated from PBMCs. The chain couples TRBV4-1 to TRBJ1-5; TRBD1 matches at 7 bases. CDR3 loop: CASSKTPGGNRDDQPQHF. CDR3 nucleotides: TGCGCCAGCAGCAAGACCCCAGGGGGAAACAGGGACGATCAGCCCCAGCATTTT.